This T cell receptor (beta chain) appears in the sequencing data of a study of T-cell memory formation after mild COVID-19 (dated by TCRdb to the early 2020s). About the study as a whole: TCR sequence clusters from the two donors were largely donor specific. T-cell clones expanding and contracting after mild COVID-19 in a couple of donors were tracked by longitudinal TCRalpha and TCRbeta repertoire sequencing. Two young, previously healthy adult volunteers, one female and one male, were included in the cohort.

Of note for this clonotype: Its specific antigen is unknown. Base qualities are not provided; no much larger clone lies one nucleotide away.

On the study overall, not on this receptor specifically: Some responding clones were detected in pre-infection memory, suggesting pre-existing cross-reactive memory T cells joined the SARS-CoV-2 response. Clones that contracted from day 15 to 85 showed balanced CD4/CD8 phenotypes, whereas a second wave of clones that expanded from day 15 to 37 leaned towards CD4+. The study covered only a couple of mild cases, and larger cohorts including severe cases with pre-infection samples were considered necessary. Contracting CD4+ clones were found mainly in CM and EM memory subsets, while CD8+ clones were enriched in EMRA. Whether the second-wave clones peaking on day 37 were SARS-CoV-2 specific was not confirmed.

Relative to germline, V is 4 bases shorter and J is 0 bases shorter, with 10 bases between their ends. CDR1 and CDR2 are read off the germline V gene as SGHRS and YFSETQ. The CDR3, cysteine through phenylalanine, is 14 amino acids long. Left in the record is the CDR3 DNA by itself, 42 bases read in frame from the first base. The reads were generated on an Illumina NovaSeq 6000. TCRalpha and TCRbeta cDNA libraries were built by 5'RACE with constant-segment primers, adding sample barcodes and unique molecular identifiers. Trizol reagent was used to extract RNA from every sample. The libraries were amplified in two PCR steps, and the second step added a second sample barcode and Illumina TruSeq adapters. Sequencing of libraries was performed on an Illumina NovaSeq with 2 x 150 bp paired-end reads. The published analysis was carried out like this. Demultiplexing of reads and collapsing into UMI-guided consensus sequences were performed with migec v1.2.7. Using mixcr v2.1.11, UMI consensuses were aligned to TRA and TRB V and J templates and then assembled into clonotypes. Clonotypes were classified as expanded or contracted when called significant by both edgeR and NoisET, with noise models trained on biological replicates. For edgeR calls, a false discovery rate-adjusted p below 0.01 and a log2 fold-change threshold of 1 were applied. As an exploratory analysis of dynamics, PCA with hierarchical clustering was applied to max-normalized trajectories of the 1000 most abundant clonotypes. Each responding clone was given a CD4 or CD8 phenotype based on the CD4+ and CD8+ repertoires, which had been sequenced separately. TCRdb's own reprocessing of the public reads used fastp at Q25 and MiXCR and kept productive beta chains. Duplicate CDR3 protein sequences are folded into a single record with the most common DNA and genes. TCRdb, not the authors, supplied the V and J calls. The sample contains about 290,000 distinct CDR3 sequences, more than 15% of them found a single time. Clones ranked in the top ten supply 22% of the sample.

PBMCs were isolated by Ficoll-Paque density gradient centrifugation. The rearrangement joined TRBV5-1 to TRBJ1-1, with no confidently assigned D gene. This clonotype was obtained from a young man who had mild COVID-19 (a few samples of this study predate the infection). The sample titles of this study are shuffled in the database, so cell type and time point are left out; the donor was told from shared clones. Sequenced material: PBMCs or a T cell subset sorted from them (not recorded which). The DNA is TGCGCCAGCAGCCACGGAGAGGTGAACACTGAAGCTTTCTTT. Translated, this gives CASSHGEVNTEAFF.